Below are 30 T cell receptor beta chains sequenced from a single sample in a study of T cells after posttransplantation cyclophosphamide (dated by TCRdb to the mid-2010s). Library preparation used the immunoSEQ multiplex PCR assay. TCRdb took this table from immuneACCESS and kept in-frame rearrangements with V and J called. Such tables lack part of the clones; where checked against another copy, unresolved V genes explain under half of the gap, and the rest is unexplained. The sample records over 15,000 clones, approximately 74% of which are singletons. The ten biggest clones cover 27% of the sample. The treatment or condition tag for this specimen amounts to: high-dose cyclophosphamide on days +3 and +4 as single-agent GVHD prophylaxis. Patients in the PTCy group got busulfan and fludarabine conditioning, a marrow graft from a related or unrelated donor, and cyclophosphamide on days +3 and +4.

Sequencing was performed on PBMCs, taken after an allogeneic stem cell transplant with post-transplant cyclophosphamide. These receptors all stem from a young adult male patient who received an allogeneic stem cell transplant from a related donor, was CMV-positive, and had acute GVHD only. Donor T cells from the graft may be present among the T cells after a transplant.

The CDR3 loop is CASSATWTDTQYF. The CDR3 DNA follows: TGCGCCAGCAGCGCGACTTGGACAGATACGCAGTATTTT. J is TRBJ2-3 and V is TRBV5-1; D not resolved. The length of the CDR3 is 13 residues. CDR1 is SGHRS and CDR2 is YFSETQ in the germline V gene. V was trimmed by 4 bases and J by 3 bases, leaving 9 bases between them. The variable domain in full, with the rest retrieved from reference TRBV5-1 and TRBJ2-3, is KAGVTQTPRYLIKTRGQQVTLSCSPISGHRSVSWYQQTPGQGLQFLFEYFSETQRNKGNFPGRFSGRQFSNSRSEMNVSTLELGDSALYLCASSATWTDTQYFGPGTRLTVL.

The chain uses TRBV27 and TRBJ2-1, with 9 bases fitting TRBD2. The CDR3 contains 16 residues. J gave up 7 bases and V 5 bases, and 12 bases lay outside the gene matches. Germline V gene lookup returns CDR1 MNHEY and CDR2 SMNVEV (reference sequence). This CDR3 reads CASSLNSGGRGNEQFF. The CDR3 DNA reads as TGTGCCAGCAGTCTGAATAGCGGGGGCCGGGGGAATGAGCAGTTCTTC.

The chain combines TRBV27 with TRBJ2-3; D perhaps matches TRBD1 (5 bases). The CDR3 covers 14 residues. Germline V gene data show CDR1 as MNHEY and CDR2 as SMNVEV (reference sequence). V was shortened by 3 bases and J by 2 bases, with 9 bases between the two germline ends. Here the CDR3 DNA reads TGTGCCAGCAGTTTCCCAGGGTCCACAGATACGCAGTATTTT. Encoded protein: CASSFPGSTDTQYF.

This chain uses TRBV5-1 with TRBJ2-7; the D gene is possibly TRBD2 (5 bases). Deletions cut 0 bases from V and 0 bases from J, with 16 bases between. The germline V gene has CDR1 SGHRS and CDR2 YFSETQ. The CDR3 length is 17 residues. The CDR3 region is CASSLASGVYLSYEQYF. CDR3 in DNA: TGCGCCAGCAGCTTGGCCTCCGGGGTATACCTCTCCTACGAGCAGTACTTC.

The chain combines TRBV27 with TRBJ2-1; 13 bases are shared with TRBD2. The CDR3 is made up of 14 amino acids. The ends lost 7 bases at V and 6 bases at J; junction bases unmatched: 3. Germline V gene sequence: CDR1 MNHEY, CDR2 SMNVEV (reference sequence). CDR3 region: CASNRLAGGNEQFF. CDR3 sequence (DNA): TGTGCCAGCAACCGACTAGCGGGGGGCAATGAGCAGTTCTTC.

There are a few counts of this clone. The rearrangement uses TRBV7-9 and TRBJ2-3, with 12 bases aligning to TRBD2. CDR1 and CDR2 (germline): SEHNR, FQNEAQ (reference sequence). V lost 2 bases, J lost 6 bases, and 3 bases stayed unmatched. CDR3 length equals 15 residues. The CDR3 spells CASSLLAGGLDTQYF. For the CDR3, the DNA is TGTGCCAGCAGCTTACTAGCGGGGGGGTTGGATACGCAGTATTTT.

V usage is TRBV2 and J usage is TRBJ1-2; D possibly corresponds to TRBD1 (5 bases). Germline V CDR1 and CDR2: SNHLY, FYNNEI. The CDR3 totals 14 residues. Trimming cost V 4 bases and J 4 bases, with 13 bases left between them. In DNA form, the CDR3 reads TGTGCCAGCAGTGTCAGGCAGGGTGGCTATGGCTACACCTTC. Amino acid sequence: CASSVRQGGYGYTF.

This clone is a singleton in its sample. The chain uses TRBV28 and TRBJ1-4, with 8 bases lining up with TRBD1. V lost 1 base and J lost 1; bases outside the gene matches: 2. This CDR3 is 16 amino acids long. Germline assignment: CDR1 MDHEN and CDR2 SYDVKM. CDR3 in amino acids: CASSLFGQGTNEKLFF. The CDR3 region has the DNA TGTGCCAGCAGTTTATTCGGACAGGGAACTAATGAAAAACTGTTTTTT.

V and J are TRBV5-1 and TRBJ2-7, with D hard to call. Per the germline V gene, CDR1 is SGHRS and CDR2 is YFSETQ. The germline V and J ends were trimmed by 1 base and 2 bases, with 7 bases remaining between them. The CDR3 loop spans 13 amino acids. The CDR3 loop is CASSLRVAYEQYF. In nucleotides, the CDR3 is TGCGCCAGCAGCTTGCGAGTAGCCTACGAGCAGTACTTC. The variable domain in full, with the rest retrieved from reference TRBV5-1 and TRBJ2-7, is KAGVTQTPRYLIKTRGQQVTLSCSPISGHRSVSWYQQTPGQGLQFLFEYFSETQRNKGNFPGRFSGRQFSNSRSEMNVSTLELGDSALYLCASSLRVAYEQYFGPGTRLTVT.

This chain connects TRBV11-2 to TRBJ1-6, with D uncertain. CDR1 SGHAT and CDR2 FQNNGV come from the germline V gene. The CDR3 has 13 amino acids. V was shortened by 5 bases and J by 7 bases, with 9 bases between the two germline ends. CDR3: CASSPGFNSPLHF. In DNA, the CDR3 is TGTGCCAGCAGCCCGGGATTCAATTCACCCCTCCACTTT.

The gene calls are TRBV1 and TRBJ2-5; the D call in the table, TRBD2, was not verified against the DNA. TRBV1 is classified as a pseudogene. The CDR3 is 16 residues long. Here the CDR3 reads CTSSQVRWRAQETQYF. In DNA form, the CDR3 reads TGCACCAGCAGCCAAGTGAGGTGGCGCGCACAAGAGACCCAGTACTTC.

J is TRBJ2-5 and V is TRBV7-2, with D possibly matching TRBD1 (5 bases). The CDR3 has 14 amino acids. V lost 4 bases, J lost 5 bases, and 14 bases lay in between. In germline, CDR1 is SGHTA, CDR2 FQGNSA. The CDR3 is CASSWRWGRETQYF. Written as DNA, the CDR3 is TGTGCCAGCAGCTGGAGATGGGGCCGTGAGACCCAGTACTTC.

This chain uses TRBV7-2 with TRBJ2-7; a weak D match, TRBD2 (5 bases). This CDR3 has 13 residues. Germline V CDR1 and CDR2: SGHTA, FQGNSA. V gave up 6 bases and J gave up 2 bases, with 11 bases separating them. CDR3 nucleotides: TGTGCCAGCAGTCTTAACGGGGCCTACGAGCAGTACTTC. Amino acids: CASSLNGAYEQYF.

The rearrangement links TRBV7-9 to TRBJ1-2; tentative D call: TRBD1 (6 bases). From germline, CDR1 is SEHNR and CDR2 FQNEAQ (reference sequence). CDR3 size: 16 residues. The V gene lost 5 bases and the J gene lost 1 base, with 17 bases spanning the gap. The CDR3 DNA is TGTGCCAGCAGCCCAGGGGCTGGGCGATTTAACTATGGCTACACCTTC. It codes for CASSPGAGRFNYGYTF.

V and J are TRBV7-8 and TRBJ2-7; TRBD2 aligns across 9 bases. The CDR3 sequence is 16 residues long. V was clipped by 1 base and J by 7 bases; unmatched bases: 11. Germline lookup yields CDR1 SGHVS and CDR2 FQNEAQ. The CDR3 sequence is CASSLVSGGLLREQYF. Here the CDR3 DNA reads TGTGCCAGCAGCTTAGTAAGCGGGGGGCTCCTGAGGGAGCAGTACTTC.

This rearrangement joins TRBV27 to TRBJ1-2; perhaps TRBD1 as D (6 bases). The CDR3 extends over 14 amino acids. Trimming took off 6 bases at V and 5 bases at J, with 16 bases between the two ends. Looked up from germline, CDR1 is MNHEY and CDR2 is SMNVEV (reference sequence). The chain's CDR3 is CASRSTGRGYGYTF. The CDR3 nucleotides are TGTGCCAGCAGGTCAACAGGGAGAGGGTATGGCTACACCTTC.

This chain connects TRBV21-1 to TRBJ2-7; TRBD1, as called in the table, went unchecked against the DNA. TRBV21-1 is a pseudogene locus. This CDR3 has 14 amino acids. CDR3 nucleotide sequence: TGTGCCAGCACACAGGGGTCCCAGGGGAGAGAGCAGTACTTC. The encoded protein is CASTQGSQGREQYF.

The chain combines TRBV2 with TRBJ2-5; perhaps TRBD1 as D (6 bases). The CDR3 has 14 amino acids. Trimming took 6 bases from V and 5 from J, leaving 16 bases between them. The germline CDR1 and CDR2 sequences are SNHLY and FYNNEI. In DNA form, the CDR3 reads TGTGCCAGCAGCGCCCCGGGACACGGGGAGACCCAGTACTTC. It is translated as CASSAPGHGETQYF.

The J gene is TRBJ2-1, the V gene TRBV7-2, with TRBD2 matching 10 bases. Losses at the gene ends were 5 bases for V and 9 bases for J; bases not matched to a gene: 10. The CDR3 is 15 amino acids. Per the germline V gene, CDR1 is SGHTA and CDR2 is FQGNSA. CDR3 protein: CASSPNYLAGVEQFF. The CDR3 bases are TGTGCCAGCAGCCCCAACTATCTAGCGGGGGTTGAGCAGTTCTTC.

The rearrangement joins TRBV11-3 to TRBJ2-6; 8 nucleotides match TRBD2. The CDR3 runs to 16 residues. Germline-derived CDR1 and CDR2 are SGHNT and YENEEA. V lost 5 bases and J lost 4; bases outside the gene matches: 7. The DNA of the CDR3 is TGTGCCAGCAGCCGGGGGGGGGTCGGCGGGGCCAACGTCCTGACTTTC. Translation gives CASSRGGVGGANVLTF.

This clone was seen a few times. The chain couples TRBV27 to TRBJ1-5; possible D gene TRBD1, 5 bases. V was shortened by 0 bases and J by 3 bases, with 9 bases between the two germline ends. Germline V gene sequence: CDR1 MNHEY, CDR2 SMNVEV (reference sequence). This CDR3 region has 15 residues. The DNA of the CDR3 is TGTGCCAGCAGTTTATCGCGACAGAACAATCAGCCCCAGCATTTT. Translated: CASSLSRQNNQPQHF.

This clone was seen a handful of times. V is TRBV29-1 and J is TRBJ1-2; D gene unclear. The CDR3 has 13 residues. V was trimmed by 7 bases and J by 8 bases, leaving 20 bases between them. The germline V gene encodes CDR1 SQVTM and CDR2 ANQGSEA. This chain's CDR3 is CSGFRPSRGGYTF. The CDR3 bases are TGCAGCGGATTTCGACCTTCTCGCGGGGGCTACACCTTC.

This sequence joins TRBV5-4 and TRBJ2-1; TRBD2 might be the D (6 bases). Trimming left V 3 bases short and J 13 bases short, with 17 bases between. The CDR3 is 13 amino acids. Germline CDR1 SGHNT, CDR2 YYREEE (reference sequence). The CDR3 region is CASSSWGGGNQFF. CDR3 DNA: TGTGCCAGCAGCTCCTGGGGAGGCGGAAACCAGTTCTTC.

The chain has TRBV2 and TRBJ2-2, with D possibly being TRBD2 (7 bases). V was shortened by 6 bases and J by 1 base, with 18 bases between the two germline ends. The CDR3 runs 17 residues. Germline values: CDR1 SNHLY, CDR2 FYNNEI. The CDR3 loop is CASRPRAGAQNTGELFF. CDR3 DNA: TGTGCCAGCAGGCCTCGGGCGGGGGCCCAGAACACCGGGGAGCTGTTTTTT.

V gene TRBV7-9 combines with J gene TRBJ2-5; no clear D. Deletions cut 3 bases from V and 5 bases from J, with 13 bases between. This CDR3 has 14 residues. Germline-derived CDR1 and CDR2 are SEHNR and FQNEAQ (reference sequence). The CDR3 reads CASSLASFVETQYF. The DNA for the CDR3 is TGTGCCAGCAGCTTGGCCTCGTTCGTGGAGACCCAGTACTTC.

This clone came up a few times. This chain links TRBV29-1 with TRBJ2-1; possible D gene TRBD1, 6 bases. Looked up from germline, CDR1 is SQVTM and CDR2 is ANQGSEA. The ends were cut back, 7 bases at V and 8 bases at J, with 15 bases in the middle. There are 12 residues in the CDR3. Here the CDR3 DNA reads TGCAGCGCCGCACCCCCAGGGGATGAGCAGTTCTTC. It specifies CSAAPPGDEQFF.

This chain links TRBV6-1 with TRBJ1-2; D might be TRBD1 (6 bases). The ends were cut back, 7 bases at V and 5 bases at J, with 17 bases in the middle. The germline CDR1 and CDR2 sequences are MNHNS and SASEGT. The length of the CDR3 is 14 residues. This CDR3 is CASIEVGTPYGYTF. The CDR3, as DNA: TGTGCCAGCATTGAGGTGGGGACACCTTATGGCTACACCTTC.

CDR3 sequence: CASSYPGESNEKLFF. CDR3 sequence (DNA): TGTGCCAGCAGTTACCCAGGGGAATCTAATGAAAAACTGTTTTTT. J is TRBJ1-4 and V is TRBV6-6, with D perhaps TRBD1 (6 bases). Germline V CDR1 and CDR2: MNHNY, SVGAGI (reference sequence). The CDR3 extends over 15 amino acids. The V end was cut by 2 bases, the J end by 3 bases, with 10 bases between.

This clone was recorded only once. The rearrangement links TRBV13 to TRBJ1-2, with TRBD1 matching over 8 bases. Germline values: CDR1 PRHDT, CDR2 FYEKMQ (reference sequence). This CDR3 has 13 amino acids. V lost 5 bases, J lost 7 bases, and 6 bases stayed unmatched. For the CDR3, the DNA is TGTGCCAGCAGCCAACAGGGGGTAGGTGGCTACACCTTC. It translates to CASSQQGVGGYTF.

The CDR3 loop is CASSPRDSRNTEAFF. CDR3 nucleotide sequence: TGTGCCAGCAGTCCCCGGGACAGCAGAAACACTGAAGCTTTCTTT. The chain is built from TRBV6-1 and TRBJ1-1; 7 bases align to TRBD1. Losses at the gene ends were 5 bases for V and 2 bases for J; bases not matched to a gene: 8. Germline V gene lookup returns CDR1 MNHNS and CDR2 SASEGT. The CDR3 is 15 amino acids.